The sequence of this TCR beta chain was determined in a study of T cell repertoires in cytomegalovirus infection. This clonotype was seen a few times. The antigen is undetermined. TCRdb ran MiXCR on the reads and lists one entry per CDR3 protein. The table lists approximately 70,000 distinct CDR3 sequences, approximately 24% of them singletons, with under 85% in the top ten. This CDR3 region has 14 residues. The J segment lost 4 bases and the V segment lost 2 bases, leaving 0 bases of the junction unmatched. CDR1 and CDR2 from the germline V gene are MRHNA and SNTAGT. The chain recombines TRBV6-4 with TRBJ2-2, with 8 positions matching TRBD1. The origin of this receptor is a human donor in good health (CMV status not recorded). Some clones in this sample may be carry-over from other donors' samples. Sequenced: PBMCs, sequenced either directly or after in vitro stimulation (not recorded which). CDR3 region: CASSDDRGTGELFF. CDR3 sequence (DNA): TGTGCCAGCAGTGACGACAGGGGCACCGGGGAGCTGTTTTTT.